Here is one TCR beta chain with its context. Its antigen is unidentified. The data were taken from a study of T cell responses to AZD1222 COVID-19 vaccine. Findings and caveats of the study: Spike-specific TCR breadth and depth rose after two AZD1222 doses. Spike regions recognized by vaccine-associated CD4 TCRs spanned the protein, led by 160-218 and 743-854.

Doses given second, at about 4 or about 12 weeks, were pooled. Repertoires were generated with immunoSEQ multiplex PCR, while TCRdb's copy carries only in-frame clones and drops some. This table holds roughly 100,000 clones, about 85% found once. The source material was peripheral blood, sampled 28 days after the second AZD1222 dose. This TCR was recovered from an adult who received the AZD1222 COVID-19 vaccine.

The CDR3 loop reads CSAPQNYGYTF. In DNA, the CDR3 is TGCAGTGCTCCCCAGAACTATGGCTACACCTTC. J is TRBJ1-2 and V is TRBV20-1; D remains unclear. The V end lost 5 bases, the J end lost 2 bases, and 6 bases lay between the germline ends. The CDR3 is 11 residues long. Germline CDR1 and CDR2: DFQATT and SNEGSKA (reference sequence).